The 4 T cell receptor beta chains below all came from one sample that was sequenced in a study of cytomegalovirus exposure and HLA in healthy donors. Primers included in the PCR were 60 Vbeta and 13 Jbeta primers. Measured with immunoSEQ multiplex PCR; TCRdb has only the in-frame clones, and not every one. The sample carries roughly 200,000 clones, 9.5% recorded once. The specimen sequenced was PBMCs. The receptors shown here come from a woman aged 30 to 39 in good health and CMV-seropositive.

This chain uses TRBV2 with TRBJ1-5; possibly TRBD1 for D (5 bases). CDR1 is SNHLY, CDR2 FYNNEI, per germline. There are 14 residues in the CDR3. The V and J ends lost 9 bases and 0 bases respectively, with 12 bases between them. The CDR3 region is CARSTAYSNQPQHF. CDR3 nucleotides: TGTGCCAGATCGACAGCTTATAGCAATCAGCCCCAGCATTTT.

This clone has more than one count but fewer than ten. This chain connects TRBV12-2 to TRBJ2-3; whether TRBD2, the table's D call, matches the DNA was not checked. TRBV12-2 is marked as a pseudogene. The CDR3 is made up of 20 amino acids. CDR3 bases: TGTGCAAGTCGCTTACCCCACGACACTAGCGGGAAGTCGGCCACAGATACGCAGTATTTT. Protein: CASRLPHDTSGKSATDTQYF.

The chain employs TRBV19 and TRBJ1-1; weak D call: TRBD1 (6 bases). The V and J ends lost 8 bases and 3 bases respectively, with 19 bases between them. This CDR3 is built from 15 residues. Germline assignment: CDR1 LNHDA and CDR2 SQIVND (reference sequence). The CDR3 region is CASPRGGRVDTEAFF. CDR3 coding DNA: TGTGCCAGTCCAAGGGGGGGGAGAGTCGACACTGAAGCTTTCTTT.

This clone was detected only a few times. CDR3 loop: CASSPGGFSGNTIYF. The CDR3 nucleotides read TGTGCCAGCAGTCCCGGGGGTTTCTCTGGAAACACCATATATTTT. The J gene is TRBJ1-3, the V gene TRBV6-6; D possibly corresponds to TRBD1 (5 bases). Trimming shortened V by 5 bases and J by 0 bases, and 11 bases separated the two germline ends. Germline CDR1 is MNHNY and CDR2 is SVGAGI (reference sequence). There are 15 residues in the CDR3.